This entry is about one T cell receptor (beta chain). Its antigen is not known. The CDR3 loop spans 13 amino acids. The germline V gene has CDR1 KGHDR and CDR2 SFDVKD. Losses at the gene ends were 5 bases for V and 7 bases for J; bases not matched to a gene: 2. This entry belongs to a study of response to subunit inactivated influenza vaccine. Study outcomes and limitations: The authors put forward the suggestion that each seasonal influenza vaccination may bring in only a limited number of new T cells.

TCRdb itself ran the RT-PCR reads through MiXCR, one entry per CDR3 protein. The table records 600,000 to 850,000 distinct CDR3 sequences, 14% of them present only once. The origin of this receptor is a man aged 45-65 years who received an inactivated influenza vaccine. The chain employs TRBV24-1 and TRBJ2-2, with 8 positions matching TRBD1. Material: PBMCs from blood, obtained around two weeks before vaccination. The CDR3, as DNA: TGTGCCACCAGTGGACAGGGGAACGGGGAGCTGTTTTTT. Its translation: CATSGQGNGELFF.